This passage covers 7 T cell receptor beta chains from one sample sequenced in a study of neurological immune-mediated disorders. MiXCR was run by TCRdb on the 5' RACE reads, yielding one entry per CDR3 protein. This repertoire shows 55,000 to 70,000 distinct CDR3 sequences, more than 4% found once; its top ten account for less than 4%. Sequencing used PBMCs. These receptors were collected from a woman between 45 and 65 years old with multiple sclerosis.

The rearrangement uses TRBV29-1 and TRBJ2-2; a possible D gene is TRBD1 (6 bases). Germline CDR1 and CDR2: SQVTM and ANQGSEA. V lost 5 bases and J 5 bases, leaving 15 bases between the germline ends. CDR3 length equals 14 residues. CDR3 region: CSVPQGTKTGELFF. Written as DNA, the CDR3 is TGCAGCGTTCCACAGGGTACAAAAACCGGGGAGCTGTTTTTT.

This clonotype was seen at least ten times. V usage is TRBV11-2 and J usage is TRBJ2-1; D may be TRBD1 or TRBD2 (5 bases each). The CDR3 covers 16 residues. CDR1 and CDR2 from the germline V gene are SGHAT and FQNNGV. V gave up 4 bases and J gave up 7 bases, with 20 bases separating them. CDR3 protein: CASSSAPGRRGNEQFF. Written as DNA, the CDR3 is TGTGCCAGCAGCTCCGCTCCGGGACGCCGAGGGAATGAGCAGTTCTTC.

This clonotype was picked up many times. The gene calls are TRBV20-1 and TRBJ2-1; D not certain. Trimming removed 1 base at V and 8 bases at J, with 9 bases between. Looked up from germline, CDR1 is DFQATT and CDR2 is SNEGSKA (reference sequence). The CDR3 spans 12 residues. The CDR3: CSARGPGDEQFF. DNA for the CDR3: TGCAGTGCTAGAGGGCCTGGGGATGAGCAGTTCTTC.

This clonotype was found many times. This sequence joins TRBV27 and TRBJ2-7; possibly TRBD1 for D (6 bases). CDR1 and CDR2 (germline): MNHEY, SMNVEV (reference sequence). The length of the CDR3 is 13 residues. The V gene lost 9 bases and the J gene lost 0 bases, with 12 bases spanning the gap. The CDR3 DNA follows: TGTGCCAGTGGGACACCACCCTCCTACGAGCAGTACGTC. It codes for CASGTPPSYEQYV.

This clonotype showed up many times. The chain joins TRBV7-6 to TRBJ1-4; 7 bases line up with TRBD1. The CDR3 is 14 amino acids. From germline, CDR1 is SGHVS and CDR2 FNYEAQ. V lost 11 bases, J lost 5 bases, and 11 bases stayed unmatched. The CDR3: CAGDRGLTNEKLFF. The CDR3 DNA follows: TGTGCCGGGGATAGGGGGCTAACAAATGAAAAACTGTTTTTT.

The table lists this clonotype with a few counts. One end of the junction is discordant with germline, which a read error may explain. V usage is TRBV5-1 and J usage is TRBJ1-5; no clear D gene. The CDR3 sequence is 13 residues long. Germline assignment: CDR1 SGHRS and CDR2 YFSETQ. The DNA for the CDR3 is TGCGCCAGCAGCTTGGACGGGAATCAGCCCCAGAATTTT. The encoded protein is CASSLDGNQPQNF.

This clonotype was observed a handful of times. The chain has TRBV9 and TRBJ2-1; 8 nucleotides line up with TRBD1. Germline V gene sequence: CDR1 SGDLS, CDR2 YYNGEE. CDR3 size: 14 residues. The trim removed 0 bases at V and 5 bases at J, leaving 1 base unmatched. Written as DNA, the CDR3 is TGTGCCAGCAGCGTAGGGACAGGGAACAATGAGCAGTTCTTC. As protein: CASSVGTGNNEQFF.